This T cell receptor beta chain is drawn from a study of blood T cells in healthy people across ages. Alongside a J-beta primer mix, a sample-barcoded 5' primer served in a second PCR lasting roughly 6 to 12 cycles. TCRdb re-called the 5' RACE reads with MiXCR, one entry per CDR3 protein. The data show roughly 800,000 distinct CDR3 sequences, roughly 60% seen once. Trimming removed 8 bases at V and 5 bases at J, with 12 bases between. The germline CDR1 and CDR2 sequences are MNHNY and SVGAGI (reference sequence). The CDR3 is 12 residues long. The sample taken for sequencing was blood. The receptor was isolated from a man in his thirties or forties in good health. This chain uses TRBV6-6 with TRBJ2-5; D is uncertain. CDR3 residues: CASSVGYETQYF. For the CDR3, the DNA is TGTGCCAGCTCTGTGGGTTACGAGACCCAGTACTTC.